The 15 T cell receptor beta chains below all came from one sample that was sequenced in a study of blood T cell repertoires in COVID-19. Here immunoSEQ multiplex PCR was the method, and the copy in TCRdb shows in-frame clones only, minus some. The table shows 130,000 to 150,000 clones, with around 75% occurring only once. The material sequenced was peripheral blood. The source is a woman aged 70 to 79 with COVID-19, enrolled during active disease.

The V call is TRBV19, the J call TRBJ1-1; D ambiguous. Between the trimmed V and J ends, which lost 8 bases and 0 bases, there was a span of 19 bases. This CDR3 spans 16 amino acids. Germline V lookup: CDR1 LNHDA, CDR2 SQIVND (reference sequence). The CDR3 loop is CASHTTLRGLNTEAFF. Written as DNA, the CDR3 is TGTGCCAGTCACACAACGCTTCGGGGATTGAACACTGAAGCTTTCTTT.

The chain employs TRBV4-1 and TRBJ1-2, with TRBD1 identical over 9 bases. J lost 5 bases, V lost 1 base, and 5 bases had no gene match. The germline V gene has CDR1 MGHRA and CDR2 YSYEKL. The CDR3 runs 15 residues. The CDR3 protein is CASSQVRQGGYGYTF. As DNA, the CDR3 is TGCGCCAGCAGCCAAGTGAGACAGGGGGGATATGGCTACACCTTC.

The rearrangement uses TRBV19 and TRBJ2-7, with D maybe TRBD1 (6 bases). The germline CDR1 and CDR2 sequences are LNHDA and SQIVND (reference sequence). The CDR3 is 13 amino acids. V was clipped by 5 bases and J by 8 bases, with 16 bases between them. CDR3 DNA: TGTGCCAGTAGTCCGCTACAGGGCCGCCAGCAGTACTTC. Its protein product is CASSPLQGRQQYF.

With respect to this clone: Mismatch with germline at one junction end may stem from a read error. Other DNA sequences within the sample encode an identical CDR3. The V call is TRBV19, the J call TRBJ1-6, with unresolved D. The CDR3 has 13 amino acids. Looked up from germline, CDR1 is LNHDA and CDR2 is SQIVND (reference sequence). In nucleotides, the CDR3 is TGTGCCAGTATGGGGAGTTGGAATTCGCCCCTCCACTTT. Its translation: CASMGSWNSPLHF.

The rearrangement uses TRBV11-2 and TRBJ2-7; 9 bases are a match to TRBD2. In germline, CDR1 is SGHAT, CDR2 FQNNGV. There are 19 residues in the CDR3. Germline trimming cut 5 bases from V and 2 bases from J; bases unmatched to any gene: 19. The CDR3 region is CASSPRPSGAADPTYEQYF. The CDR3 coding sequence is TGTGCCAGCAGCCCTAGGCCTAGCGGGGCCGCCGACCCAACCTACGAGCAGTACTTC.

This chain uses TRBV2 with TRBJ2-3; D is possibly TRBD2 (6 bases). CDR1 and CDR2 from the germline V gene are SNHLY and FYNNEI. The CDR3 sequence is 14 residues long. The germline V and J ends were trimmed by 5 bases and 0 bases, with 9 bases remaining between them. The CDR3 sequence is CASSRTTSTDTQYF. In DNA form, the CDR3 reads TGTGCCAGCAGTCGGACTACTAGCACAGATACGCAGTATTTT. Variable domain in full (rest from reference TRBV2 and TRBJ2-3): EPEVTQTPSHQVTQMGQEVILRCVPISNHLYFYWYRQILGQKVEFLVSFYNNEISEKSEIFDDQFSVERPDGSNFTLKIRSTKLEDSAMYFCASSRTTSTDTQYFGPGTRLTVL.

The V call is TRBV3-1 (or the pseudogene TRBV3-2), the J call TRBJ2-2; D uncertain. In germline, CDR1 is LGHDT, CDR2 YNNKEL (reference sequence). CDR3 length: 15 amino acids. The V and J ends lost 1 base and 7 bases respectively, with 13 bases between them. The CDR3: CASSQAWATNGELFF. The DNA of the CDR3 is TGTGCCAGCAGCCAAGCTTGGGCCACGAACGGGGAGCTGTTTTTT.

The chain has TRBV6-1 and TRBJ1-2, with unresolved D. Germline CDR1 and CDR2: MNHNS and SASEGT. The ends were cut back, 2 bases at V and 5 bases at J, with 18 bases in the middle. The CDR3 consists of 16 residues. The CDR3 DNA reads as TGTGCCAGCAGTGAAAGCGCCACGCCCGTTCCTTATGGCTACACCTTC. It is translated as CASSESATPVPYGYTF.

The chain links TRBV6-1 to TRBJ1-1; 9 bases match TRBD1. CDR1 and CDR2 (germline): MNHNS, SASEGT. J was trimmed by 6 bases and V by 3 bases; bases with no gene match: 8. The CDR3 sequence is 15 residues long. DNA of the CDR3: TGTGCCAGCAGTGAGATGGGACAGGGTATAGCTGAAGCTTTCTTT. Its protein is CASSEMGQGIAEAFF.

The CDR3 nucleotides read TGTGCCAGTAGTATAGGAGGATTTCAGCCCCAGCATTTT. Protein product: CASSIGGFQPQHF. The rearrangement joins TRBV19 to TRBJ1-5; no reliable D call. The CDR3 sequence is 13 residues long. In germline, CDR1 is LNHDA, CDR2 SQIVND (reference sequence). The V gene lost 1 base and the J gene lost 6 bases, with 7 bases spanning the gap.

The gene calls are TRBV3-1 (or the pseudogene TRBV3-2) and TRBJ2-2; TRBD2 matches 7 bases. V trimming: 8 bases; J trimming: 7 bases; junction bases outside the gene matches: 10. Germline V lookup: CDR1 LGHDT, CDR2 YNNKEL (reference sequence). This CDR3 has 14 residues. Written as DNA, the CDR3 is TGTGCCAGCGGAATGGAGGGAGGGGTCGGGGAGCTGTTTTTT. This gives the protein CASGMEGGVGELFF.

A single count supports this clone. The genes are TRBV5-4 and TRBJ1-1, with 8 bases aligning to TRBD1. With 5 bases clipped from V and 1 base from J, the junction kept 7 bases outside the gene matches. The length of the CDR3 is 15 residues. Germline values: CDR1 SGHNT, CDR2 YYREEE (reference sequence). DNA for the CDR3: TGTGCCAGCAGTCAACCCGGGACAGGGAACACTGAAGCTTTCTTT. It encodes CASSQPGTGNTEAFF.

The V gene is TRBV9, the J gene TRBJ1-1; TRBD1 matches 9 bases. Germline CDR1 and CDR2: SGDLS and YYNGEE. V dropped 3 bases and J dropped 5; count of bases not matched to a gene: 11. CDR3 length: 16 residues. Here the CDR3 DNA reads TGTGCCAGCAGCGCGTACCTGACAGGGGGGAAAACTGAAGCTTTCTTT. Residues: CASSAYLTGGKTEAFF.

This clone was counted once. V and J are TRBV5-6 and TRBJ2-6; 8 bases align to TRBD2. Germline lookup yields CDR1 SGHDT and CDR2 YYEEEE. V gave up 6 bases and J gave up 0 bases; unmatched junction bases: 8. This CDR3 region has 17 residues. CDR3 in amino acids: CASNAGGPSSGANVLTF. The DNA for the CDR3 is TGTGCCAGCAATGCGGGGGGCCCTTCCTCTGGGGCCAACGTCCTGACTTTC. The whole variable domain, filled in from reference TRBV5-6 and TRBJ2-6, reads DAGVTQSPTHLIKTRGQQVTLRCSPKSGHDTVSWYQQALGQGPQFIFQYYEEEERQRGNFPDRFSGHQFPNYSSELNVNALLLGDSALYLCASNAGGPSSGANVLTFGAGSRLTVL.

This clone was observed a few times. The chain joins TRBV19 to TRBJ1-5; 8 nucleotides align to TRBD1. Losses at the gene ends were 3 bases for V and 4 bases for J; bases not matched to a gene: 8. This CDR3 comprises 16 residues. Germline loops: CDR1 LNHDA, CDR2 SQIVND (reference sequence). The CDR3 DNA reads TGTGCCAGTAGTATCGCTACAGGGGGGTCAAATCAGCCCCAGCATTTT. The encoded protein is CASSIATGGSNQPQHF.